The 6 T cell receptor beta chains reported below all come from one sample, sequenced in a study of T cells after yellow fever vaccination. A single record per CDR3 protein comes from TCRdb applying MiXCR to the 5' RACE reads. The top ten clones hold about 14% of a sample with some 500,000 distinct CDR3 sequences, approximately 15% of them seen once. The starting material was PBMCs, obtained on the day of the yellow fever booster vaccination. The receptors stem from a man younger than 40 who received the YFV17D yellow fever vaccine.

This clonotype was observed a few times. The V gene is TRBV7-2, the J gene TRBJ1-2; 7 bases match TRBD1. Germline V lookup: CDR1 SGHTA, CDR2 FQGNSA. This CDR3 contains 16 residues. After removal of 3 bases from V and 4 bases from J, the junction contained 11 bases not matched to a gene. This CDR3 is CASSFLTGVQGYGYTF. CDR3 nucleotides: TGTGCCAGCAGCTTCCTCACAGGGGTACAGGGCTATGGCTACACCTTC. The full variable domain, in which reference TRBV7-2 and TRBJ1-2 provide the parts outside the CDR3, is GAGVSQSPSNKVTEKGKDVELRCDPISGHTALYWYRQSLGQGLEFLIYFQGNSAPDKSGLPSDRFSAERTGGSVSTLTIQRTQQEDSAVYLCASSFLTGVQGYGYTFGSGTRLTVV.

The gene calls are TRBV5-4 and TRBJ2-7; TRBD1 matches at 11 bases. The CDR3 has 17 amino acids. Germline values: CDR1 SGHNT, CDR2 YYREEE (reference sequence). Unmatched junction bases numbered 13, after V lost 4 bases and J lost 4 bases. The CDR3 loop is CASSLGEGTGGLYEQYF. CDR3 coding DNA: TGTGCCAGCAGCCTCGGTGAAGGGACAGGGGGTCTTTACGAGCAGTACTTC.

The sample holds a few counts of this clonotype. The chain recombines TRBV4-3 with TRBJ2-1, with D perhaps matching TRBD2 (6 bases). Germline V gives CDR1 LGHNA, CDR2 YSLEER. The CDR3 loop spans 14 amino acids. Trimming left V 3 bases short and J 5 bases short, with 11 bases between. CDR3 protein: CASSHWGLNNEQFF. Here the CDR3 DNA reads TGCGCCAGCAGCCACTGGGGACTCAACAATGAGCAGTTCTTC.

The V and J genes are TRBV19 and TRBJ2-7; possible D gene TRBD2, 7 bases. CDR3 size: 15 residues. V dropped 4 bases and J dropped 3 bases, with 16 bases sitting between them. CDR1 is LNHDA, CDR2 SQIVND, per germline (reference sequence). CDR3 region: CASSSVSGGHYEQYF. As DNA, the CDR3 is TGTGCCAGTAGTAGCGTTTCGGGGGGCCACTACGAGCAGTACTTC.

The chain is built from TRBV2 and TRBJ1-1; no firm D call. There are 14 residues in the CDR3. Germline V gene data show CDR1 as SNHLY and CDR2 as FYNNEI. Trimming shortened V by 9 bases and J by 10 bases, and 24 bases separated the two germline ends. CDR3 residues: CASIPQAVFNGAFF. The CDR3 DNA reads TGTGCCAGTATTCCGCAGGCCGTCTTCAATGGAGCTTTCTTT.

The V gene is TRBV7-9, the J gene TRBJ2-7, with D possibly TRBD1 on 6 matching bases. CDR1 SEHNR and CDR2 FQNEAQ come from the germline V gene (reference sequence). The CDR3 length is 14 residues. The V and J ends lost 5 bases and 2 bases respectively, with 13 bases between them. CDR3 in amino acids: CASSPRDMTYEQYF. DNA of the CDR3: TGTGCCAGCAGCCCCCGGGACATGACCTACGAGCAGTACTTC.